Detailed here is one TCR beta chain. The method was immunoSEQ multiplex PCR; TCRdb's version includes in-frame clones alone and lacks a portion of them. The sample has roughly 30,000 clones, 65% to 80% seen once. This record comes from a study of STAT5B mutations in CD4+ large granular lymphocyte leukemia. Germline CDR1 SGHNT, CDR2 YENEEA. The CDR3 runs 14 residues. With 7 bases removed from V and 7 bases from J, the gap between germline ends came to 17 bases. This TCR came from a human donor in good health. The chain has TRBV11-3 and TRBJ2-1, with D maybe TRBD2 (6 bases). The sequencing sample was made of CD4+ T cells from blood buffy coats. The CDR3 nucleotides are TGTGCCAGCACCGATGGCTTTAGCGGTAATGAGCAGTTCTTC. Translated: CASTDGFSGNEQFF.